The 17 T cell receptor beta chains below were found in one sample sequenced in a study of OX40 agonist ivuxolimab in advanced cancers. Libraries were prepared by immunoSEQ multiplex PCR; TCRdb keeps only in-frame clonotypes and omits some of them. The sample lists around 38,000 clones, 80% to 90% occurring once. Specimen: CD4+ or CD8+ T cells sorted from blood, collected in a trial of the OX40 agonist ivuxolimab. Receptor source: an adult with an advanced solid tumor such as melanoma, head and neck, liver or kidney cancer.

The chain has TRBV5-5 and TRBJ1-2; D is undetermined. CDR1 and CDR2 (germline): SGHKS, YYEKEE (reference sequence). V lost 0 bases and J 8 bases, leaving 8 bases between the germline ends. The CDR3 contains 12 residues. DNA for the CDR3: TGTGCCAGCAGCTTGGAGGGAAAAGGCTACACCTTC. Protein sequence: CASSLEGKGYTF.

This rearrangement joins TRBV2 to TRBJ2-3; the match to TRBD2 covers 7 bases. The CDR3 is made up of 15 amino acids. The germline gives CDR1 SNHLY, CDR2 FYNNEI. V lost 3 bases to trimming and J lost 2 bases; unmatched junction nucleotides: 5. CDR3 bases: TGTGCCAGCAGTGAGGCTAGCGGATTCACAGATACGCAGTATTTT. Its translation is CASSEASGFTDTQYF.

This clone was observed once. This chain links TRBV6-6 with TRBJ2-7, with 8 bases fitting TRBD2. Unmatched junction bases numbered 10, after V lost 6 bases and J lost 6 bases. CDR1 and CDR2 from the germline V gene are MNHNY and SVGAGI (reference sequence). There are 14 residues in the CDR3. CDR3 residues: CASSVQRELSEQYF. For the CDR3, the DNA is TGTGCCAGCAGCGTGCAGCGGGAGTTAAGCGAGCAGTACTTC.

J is TRBJ2-7 and V is TRBV27; D uncertain. Germline values: CDR1 MNHEY, CDR2 SMNVEV (reference sequence). The CDR3 runs to 13 residues. V lost 5 bases to trimming and J lost 4 bases, with 12 bases between them. CDR3 amino acids: CASSQQGIYEQYF. As DNA, the CDR3 is TGTGCCAGCAGTCAACAAGGTATATACGAGCAGTACTTC.

The chain joins TRBV19 to TRBJ2-1; D remains ambiguous. Germline V gene lookup returns CDR1 LNHDA and CDR2 SQIVND (reference sequence). The CDR3 covers 13 residues. V was pared by 4 bases and J by 3 bases, with 7 bases between. The CDR3 coding sequence is TGTGCCAGTAGTAACGTCTACTACAATGAGCAGTTCTTC. Its translation is CASSNVYYNEQFF.

The J gene is TRBJ1-2, the V gene TRBV6-5; TRBD1 matches 11 bases. CDR3 length equals 13 residues. V was clipped by 3 bases and J by 14 bases; unmatched bases: 8. Germline loops: CDR1 MNHEY, CDR2 SVGAGI. The CDR3 bases are TGTGCCAGCAGTTATGGACAGGGGGCGAAAGGGACCTTC. Translating it yields CASSYGQGAKGTF.

V usage is TRBV5-1 and J usage is TRBJ1-1, with 8 bases matching TRBD1. The trim removed 4 bases at V and 5 bases at J, leaving 10 bases unmatched. The CDR3 is 15 residues long. In germline, CDR1 is SGHRS, CDR2 YFSETQ. The CDR3 region has the DNA TGCGCCAGCAGCCTGAAAACAGGGGGTGGTACTGAAGCTTTCTTT. This codes for CASSLKTGGGTEAFF.

V usage is TRBV9 and J usage is TRBJ1-4; D remains unclear. Trimming removed 7 bases from V and 3 bases from J, with 7 bases in between. The CDR3 is made up of 12 amino acids. Germline V gene lookup returns CDR1 SGDLS and CDR2 YYNGEE. The DNA of the CDR3 is TGTGCCAGCTCGGGCCCTAATGAAAAACTGTTTTTT. Protein: CASSGPNEKLFF.

The chain couples TRBV28 to TRBJ2-7; D is perhaps TRBD1 (6 bases). This CDR3 region has 14 residues. With 4 bases removed from V and 3 bases from J, the gap between germline ends came to 13 bases. Germline CDR1 MDHEN, CDR2 SYDVKM. CDR3 coding DNA: TGTGCCAGCAGTTCCGACAGGTTTCGCTACGAGCAGTACTTC. It specifies CASSSDRFRYEQYF.

The V call is TRBV4-1, the J call TRBJ1-5; D not resolved. Germline V gene sequence: CDR1 MGHRA, CDR2 YSYEKL. The CDR3 sequence is 16 residues long. Trimming took off 0 bases at V and 0 bases at J, with 9 bases between the two ends. CDR3 sequence reads: CASSQDQGDSNQPQHF. The CDR3 nucleotides are TGCGCCAGCAGCCAAGATCAAGGCGATAGCAATCAGCCCCAGCATTTT.

This clone was seen a single time. The chain combines TRBV7-9 with TRBJ2-7; TRBD2 matches 16 bases. Trimming removed 8 bases from V and 1 base from J; junction bases left unmatched: 11. Germline CDR1 reads SEHNR; CDR2 reads FQNEAQ (reference sequence). The CDR3 length is 18 residues. CDR3 protein: CASSPGLAGGPKSYEQYF. CDR3 DNA sequence: TGTGCCAGCTCTCCGGGACTAGCGGGAGGGCCAAAATCCTACGAGCAGTACTTC.

This clone has only a few counts. The V and J genes are TRBV19 and TRBJ2-7, with 8 positions matching TRBD1. In germline, CDR1 is LNHDA, CDR2 SQIVND (reference sequence). This CDR3 has 18 amino acids. Germline trimming cut 6 bases from V and 1 base from J; bases unmatched to any gene: 17. DNA for the CDR3: TGTGCCAGTAGATCGGCGGAGACCCGGGACAGGACTTCCTACGAGCAGTACTTC. Translating gives CASRSAETRDRTSYEQYF.

This chain's CDR3 is CASSFVQGGEKLFF. In DNA, the CDR3 is TGTGCCAGCAGTTTCGTACAGGGCGGCGAAAAACTGTTTTTT. The V call is TRBV27, the J call TRBJ1-4; TRBD1 might be the D (6 bases). CDR1 and CDR2 from the germline V gene are MNHEY and SMNVEV (reference sequence). Trimming shortened V by 3 bases and J by 8 bases, and 13 bases separated the two germline ends. The CDR3 length is 14 residues. The full variable domain, with the rest looked up from reference TRBV27 and TRBJ1-4, is EAQVTQNPRYLITVTGKKLTVTCSQNMNHEYMSWYRQDPGLGLRQIYYSMNVEVTDKGDVPEGYKVSRKEKRNFPLILESPSPNQTSLYFCASSFVQGGEKLFFGSGTQLSVL.

V usage is TRBV7-9 and J usage is TRBJ2-1, with TRBD2 matching 14 bases. J was trimmed by 5 bases and V by 6 bases; bases with no gene match: 12. Per the germline V gene, CDR1 is SEHNR and CDR2 is FQNEAQ (reference sequence). The CDR3 covers 18 residues. The CDR3, as DNA: TGTGCCAGCAGAACACCGGGACTAGCGGGAGAGAACGACAATGAGCAGTTCTTC. Protein sequence: CASRTPGLAGENDNEQFF.

The J gene is TRBJ2-7, the V gene TRBV2; 11 nucleotides match TRBD1. The CDR3 runs 14 residues. Unmatched junction bases numbered 6, after V lost 10 bases and J lost 1 base. Germline lookup yields CDR1 SNHLY and CDR2 FYNNEI. The CDR3 DNA reads TGTGCCACTACGGGACAGGGGGAATCCTACGAGCAGTACTTC. Its translation: CATTGQGESYEQYF.

V usage is TRBV5-4 and J usage is TRBJ2-1; 9 bases fit TRBD2. The J segment lost 6 bases and the V segment lost 4 bases, leaving 8 bases of the junction unmatched. The germline V gene has CDR1 SGHNT and CDR2 YYREEE (reference sequence). The CDR3 spans 15 residues. The CDR3 region has the DNA TGTGCCAGCAGCGGCGGGACTAGCCTAGGCAATGAGCAGTTCTTC. Its protein is CASSGGTSLGNEQFF.

V is TRBV7-9 and J is TRBJ2-7; the match to TRBD2 covers 7 bases. This CDR3 spans 15 amino acids. Unmatched junction bases numbered 7, after V lost 1 base and J lost 4 bases. The germline V gene has CDR1 SEHNR and CDR2 FQNEAQ (reference sequence). The CDR3 loop reads CASSLELADRYEQYF. CDR3 nucleotide sequence: TGTGCCAGCAGCTTAGAGCTAGCGGATAGGTACGAGCAGTACTTC. The full variable domain, with the rest looked up from reference TRBV7-9 and TRBJ2-7, is DTGVSQNPRHKITKRGQNVTFRCDPISEHNRLYWYRQTLGQGPEFLTYFQNEAQLEKSRLLSDRFSAERPKGSFSTLEIQRTEQGDSAMYLCASSLELADRYEQYFGPGTRLTVT.